This T cell receptor (beta chain) was sequenced in a study of T cell clones after liver transplantation. Study details: Standard immunosuppression, with no induction, continued until 12-24 months after transplant. Study results and limitations: These preliminary findings come from unstandardized post-transplant sampling times. Compared with third party-reactive sequences, donor-reactive ones declined more, independent of withdrawal success.

Sequencing used immunoSEQ multiplex PCR; TCRdb keeps in-frame clones, though not all of them. The sample records around 110,000 clones, 90% being singletons. Trimming left V 3 bases short and J 0 bases short, with 19 bases between. Germline V CDR1 and CDR2: SGHRS, YFSETQ. This CDR3 is built from 19 residues. On this clone: Its specificity is unknown.

The TCR sequence derives from a human patient who received a liver transplant. Some T cells here may be from the graft donor. This specimen consisted of CD4+ T cells from blood, obtained 12 months after liver transplant. This chain joins TRBV5-1 and TRBJ2-6, with D perhaps TRBD1 (6 bases). CDR3 DNA: TGCGCCAGCAGCTCAAGCCGGGACACGGCCTACTCTGGGGCCAACGTCCTGACTTTC. Translating it yields CASSSSRDTAYSGANVLTF.